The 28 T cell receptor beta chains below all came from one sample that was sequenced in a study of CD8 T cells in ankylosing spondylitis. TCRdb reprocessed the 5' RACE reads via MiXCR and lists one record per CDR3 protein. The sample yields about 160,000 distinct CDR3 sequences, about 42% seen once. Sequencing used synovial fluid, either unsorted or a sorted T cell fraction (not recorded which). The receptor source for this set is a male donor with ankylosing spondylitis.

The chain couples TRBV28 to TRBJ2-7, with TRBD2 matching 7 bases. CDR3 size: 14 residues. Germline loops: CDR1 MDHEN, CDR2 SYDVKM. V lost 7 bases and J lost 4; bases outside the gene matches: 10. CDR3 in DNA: TGTGCCAGCACCGGAGGAGGGCGGGAGTACGAGCAGTACTTC. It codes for CASTGGGREYEQYF.

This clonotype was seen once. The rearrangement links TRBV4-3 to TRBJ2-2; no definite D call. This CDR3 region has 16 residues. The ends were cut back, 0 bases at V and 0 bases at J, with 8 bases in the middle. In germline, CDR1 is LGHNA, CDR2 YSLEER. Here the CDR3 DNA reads TGCGCCAGCAGCCAAGAGGGTGTCACGAACACCGGGGAGCTGTTTTTT. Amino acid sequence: CASSQEGVTNTGELFF.

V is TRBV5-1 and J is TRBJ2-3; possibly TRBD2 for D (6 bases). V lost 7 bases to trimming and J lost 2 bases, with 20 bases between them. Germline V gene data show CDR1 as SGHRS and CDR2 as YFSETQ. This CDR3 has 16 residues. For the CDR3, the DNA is TGCGCCAGCCGAGACCGGTGGAGGGCCCCCACAGATACGCAGTATTTT. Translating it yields CASRDRWRAPTDTQYF.

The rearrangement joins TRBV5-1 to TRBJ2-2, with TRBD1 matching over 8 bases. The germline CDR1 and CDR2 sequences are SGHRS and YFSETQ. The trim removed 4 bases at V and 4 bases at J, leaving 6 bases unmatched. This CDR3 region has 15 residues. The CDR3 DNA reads TGCGCCAGCAGCCTAAGACAGGGGCTCACCGGGGAGCTGTTTTTT. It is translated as CASSLRQGLTGELFF.

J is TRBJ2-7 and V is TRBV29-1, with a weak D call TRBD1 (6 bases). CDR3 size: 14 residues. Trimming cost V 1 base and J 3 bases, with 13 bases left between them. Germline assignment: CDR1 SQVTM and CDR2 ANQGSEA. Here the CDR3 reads CSVEVGGVGYEQYF. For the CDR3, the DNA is TGCAGCGTTGAAGTAGGGGGAGTCGGCTACGAGCAGTACTTC.

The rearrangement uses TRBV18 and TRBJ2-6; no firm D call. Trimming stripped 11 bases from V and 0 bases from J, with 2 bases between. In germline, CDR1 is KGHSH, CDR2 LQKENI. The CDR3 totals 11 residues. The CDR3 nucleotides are TGTGCCGTCTCTGGGGCCAACGTCCTGACTTTC. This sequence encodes CAVSGANVLTF.

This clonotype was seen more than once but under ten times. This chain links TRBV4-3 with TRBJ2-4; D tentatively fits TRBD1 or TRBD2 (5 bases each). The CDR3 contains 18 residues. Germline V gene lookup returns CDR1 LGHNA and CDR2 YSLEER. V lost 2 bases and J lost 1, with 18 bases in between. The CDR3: CASSQPSHGEGAKNIQYF. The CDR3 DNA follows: TGCGCCAGCAGCCAACCCTCACACGGCGAGGGGGCCAAAAACATTCAGTACTTC.

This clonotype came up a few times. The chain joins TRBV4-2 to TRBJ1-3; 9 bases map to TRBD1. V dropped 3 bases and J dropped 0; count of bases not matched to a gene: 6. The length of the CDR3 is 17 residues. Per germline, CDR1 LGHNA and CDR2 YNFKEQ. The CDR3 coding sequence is TGTGCCAGCAGCCATCACAGGGGGCCAAACTCTGGAAACACCATATATTTT. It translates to CASSHHRGPNSGNTIYF.

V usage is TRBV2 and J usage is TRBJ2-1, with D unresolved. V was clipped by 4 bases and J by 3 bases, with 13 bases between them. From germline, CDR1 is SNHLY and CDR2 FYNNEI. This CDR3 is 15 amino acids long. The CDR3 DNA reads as TGTGCCAGCAGTGGAGTAGCCTTCATCTACAATGAGCAGTTCTTC. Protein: CASSGVAFIYNEQFF. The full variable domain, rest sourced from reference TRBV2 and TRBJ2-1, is EPEVTQTPSHQVTQMGQEVILRCVPISNHLYFYWYRQILGQKVEFLVSFYNNEISEKSEIFDDQFSVERPDGSNFTLKIRSTKLEDSAMYFCASSGVAFIYNEQFFGPGTRLTVL.

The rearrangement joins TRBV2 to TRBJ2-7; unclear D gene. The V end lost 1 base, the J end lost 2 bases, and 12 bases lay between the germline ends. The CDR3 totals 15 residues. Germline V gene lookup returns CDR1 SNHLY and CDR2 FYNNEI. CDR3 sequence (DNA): TGTGCCAGCAGTGAAGGATGGACCGCAACCTACGAGCAGTACTTC. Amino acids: CASSEGWTATYEQYF.

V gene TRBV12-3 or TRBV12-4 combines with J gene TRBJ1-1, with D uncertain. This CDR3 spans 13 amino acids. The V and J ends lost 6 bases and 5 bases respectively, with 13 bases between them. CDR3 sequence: CASRIYSWTEAFF. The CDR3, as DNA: TGTGCCAGCAGGATATATAGTTGGACTGAAGCTTTCTTT.

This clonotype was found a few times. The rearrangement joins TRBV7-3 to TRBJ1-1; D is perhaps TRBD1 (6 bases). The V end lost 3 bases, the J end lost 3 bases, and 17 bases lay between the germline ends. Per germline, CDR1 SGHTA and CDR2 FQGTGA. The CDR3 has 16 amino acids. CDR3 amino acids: CASSFLYRDGDTEAFF. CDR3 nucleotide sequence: TGTGCCAGCAGCTTCTTGTACAGGGATGGGGACACTGAAGCTTTCTTT.

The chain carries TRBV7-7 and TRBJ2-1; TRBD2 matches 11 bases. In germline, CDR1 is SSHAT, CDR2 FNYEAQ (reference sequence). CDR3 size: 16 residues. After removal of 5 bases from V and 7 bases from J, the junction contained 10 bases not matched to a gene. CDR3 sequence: CASSPVAGGPGNEQFF. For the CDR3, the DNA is TGTGCCAGCAGCCCCGTAGCGGGAGGGCCGGGAAATGAGCAGTTCTTC.

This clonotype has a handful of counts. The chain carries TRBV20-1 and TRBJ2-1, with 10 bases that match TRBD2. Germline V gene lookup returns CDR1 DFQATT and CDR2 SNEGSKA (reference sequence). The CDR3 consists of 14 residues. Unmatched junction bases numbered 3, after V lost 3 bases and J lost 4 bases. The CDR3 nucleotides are TGCAGTGCTAGGGGGACTAGCGAATACAATGAGCAGTTCTTC. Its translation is CSARGTSEYNEQFF.

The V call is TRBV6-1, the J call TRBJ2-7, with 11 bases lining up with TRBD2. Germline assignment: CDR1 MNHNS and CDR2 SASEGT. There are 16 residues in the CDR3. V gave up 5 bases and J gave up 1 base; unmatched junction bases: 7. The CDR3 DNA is TGTGCCAGCAGTATTTCGACTAGCGGGGCTTCCTACGAGCAGTACTTC. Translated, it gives CASSISTSGASYEQYF.

This CDR3 reads CASSPDTGGYGYTF. Here the CDR3 DNA reads TGCGCCAGCAGCCCGGACACAGGGGGCTATGGCTACACCTTC. The V call is TRBV5-1, the J call TRBJ1-2; 8 nucleotides match TRBD1. Germline CDR1 is SGHRS and CDR2 is YFSETQ. The CDR3 contains 14 residues. The ends lost 4 bases at V and 4 bases at J; junction bases unmatched: 6.

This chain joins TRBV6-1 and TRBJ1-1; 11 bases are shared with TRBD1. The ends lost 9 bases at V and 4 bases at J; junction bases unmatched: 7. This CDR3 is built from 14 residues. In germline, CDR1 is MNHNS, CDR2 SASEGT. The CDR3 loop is CASSLGQGGTEAFF. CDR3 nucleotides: TGTGCCAGTTCGTTGGGACAGGGGGGCACTGAAGCTTTCTTT.

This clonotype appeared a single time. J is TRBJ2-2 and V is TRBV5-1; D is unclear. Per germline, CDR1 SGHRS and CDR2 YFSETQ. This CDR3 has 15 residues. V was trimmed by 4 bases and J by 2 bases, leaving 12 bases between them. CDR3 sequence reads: CASSNSGLNTGELFF. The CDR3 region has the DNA TGCGCCAGCAGCAACTCCGGTCTCAACACCGGGGAGCTGTTTTTT. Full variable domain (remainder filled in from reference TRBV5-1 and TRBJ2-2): KAGVTQTPRYLIKTRGQQVTLSCSPISGHRSVSWYQQTPGQGLQFLFEYFSETQRNKGNFPGRFSGRQFSNSRSEMNVSTLELGDSALYLCASSNSGLNTGELFFGEGSRLTVL.

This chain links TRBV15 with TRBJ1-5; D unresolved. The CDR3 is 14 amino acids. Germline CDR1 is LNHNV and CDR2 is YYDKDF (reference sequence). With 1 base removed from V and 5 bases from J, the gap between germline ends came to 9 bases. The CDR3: CATSRASVYQPQHF. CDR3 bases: TGTGCCACCAGCAGAGCGTCCGTTTATCAGCCCCAGCATTTT.

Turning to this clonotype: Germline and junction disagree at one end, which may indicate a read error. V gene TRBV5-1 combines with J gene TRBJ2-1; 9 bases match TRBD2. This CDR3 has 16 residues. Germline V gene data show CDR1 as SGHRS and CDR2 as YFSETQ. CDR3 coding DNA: TGCGCCAGCAGCTTGGCCCTAGCGGGGACCTACAATGAGCGGTTCTTC. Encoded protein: CASSLALAGTYNERFF.

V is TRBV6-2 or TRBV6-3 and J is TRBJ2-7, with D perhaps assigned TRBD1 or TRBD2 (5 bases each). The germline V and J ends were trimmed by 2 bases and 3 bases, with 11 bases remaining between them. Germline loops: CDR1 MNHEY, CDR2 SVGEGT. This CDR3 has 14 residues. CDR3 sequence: CASSYLGPHYEQYF. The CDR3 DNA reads TGTGCCAGCAGTTACCTGGGACCTCACTACGAGCAGTACTTC.

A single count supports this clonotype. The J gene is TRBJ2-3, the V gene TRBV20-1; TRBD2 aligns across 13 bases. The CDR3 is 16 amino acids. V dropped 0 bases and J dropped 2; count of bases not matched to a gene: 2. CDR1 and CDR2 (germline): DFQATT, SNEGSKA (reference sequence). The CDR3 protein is CSARELAGGITDTQYF. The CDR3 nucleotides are TGCAGTGCTAGAGAACTAGCGGGGGGGATCACAGATACGCAGTATTTT.

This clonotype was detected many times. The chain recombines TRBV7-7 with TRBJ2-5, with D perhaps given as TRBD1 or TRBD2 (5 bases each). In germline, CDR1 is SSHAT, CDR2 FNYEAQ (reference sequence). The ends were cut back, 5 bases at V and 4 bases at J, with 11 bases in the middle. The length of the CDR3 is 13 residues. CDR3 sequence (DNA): TGTGCCAGCAGCCACGGTGGGGGAGAGACCCAGTACTTC. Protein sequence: CASSHGGGETQYF.

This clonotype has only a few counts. As DNA, the CDR3 is TGTGCCAGCAGTCGGCCACTAGGACGGACCTACAATGAGCAGTTCTTC. This sequence encodes CASSRPLGRTYNEQFF. The rearrangement joins TRBV28 to TRBJ2-1, with TRBD2 as a possible D gene (5 bases). V dropped 5 bases and J dropped 2 bases, with 16 bases sitting between them. Germline V gene lookup returns CDR1 MDHEN and CDR2 SYDVKM. The CDR3 covers 16 residues.

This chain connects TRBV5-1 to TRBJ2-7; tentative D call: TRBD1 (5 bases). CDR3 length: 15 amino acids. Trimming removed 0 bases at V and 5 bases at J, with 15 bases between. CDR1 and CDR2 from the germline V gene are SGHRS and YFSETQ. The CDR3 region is CASSLGQGFVDEQYF. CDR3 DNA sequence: TGCGCCAGCAGCTTGGGGCAGGGTTTTGTCGACGAGCAGTACTTC.

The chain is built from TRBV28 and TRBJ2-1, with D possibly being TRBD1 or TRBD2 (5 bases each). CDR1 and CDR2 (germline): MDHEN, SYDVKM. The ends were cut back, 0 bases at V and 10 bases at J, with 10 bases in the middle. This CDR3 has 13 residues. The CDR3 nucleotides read TGTGCCAGCAGTTTATGGGGGGTGAGGGAGCAGTTCTTC. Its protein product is CASSLWGVREQFF.

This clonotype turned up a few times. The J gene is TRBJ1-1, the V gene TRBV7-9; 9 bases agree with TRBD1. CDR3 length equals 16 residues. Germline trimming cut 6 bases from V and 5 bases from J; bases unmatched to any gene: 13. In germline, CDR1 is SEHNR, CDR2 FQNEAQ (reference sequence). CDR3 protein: CASRHDSRDRETEAFF. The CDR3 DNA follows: TGTGCCAGCAGGCACGACAGCCGGGACAGGGAGACTGAAGCTTTCTTT.

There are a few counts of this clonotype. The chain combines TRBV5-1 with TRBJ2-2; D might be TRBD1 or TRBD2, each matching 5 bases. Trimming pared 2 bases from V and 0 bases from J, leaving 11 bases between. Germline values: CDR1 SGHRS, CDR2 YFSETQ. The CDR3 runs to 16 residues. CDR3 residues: CASSLTGRANTGELFF. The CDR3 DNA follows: TGCGCCAGCAGCTTAACGGGACGGGCGAACACCGGGGAGCTGTTTTTT.